These 15 T cell receptor beta chains share one sample of origin, sequenced in a study of identical twins. From the 5' RACE reads, TCRdb called clonotypes with MiXCR, one entry per CDR3 protein. The table includes a few hundred thousand distinct CDR3 sequences, about a fifth detected once. Sequences were obtained from naive T cells sorted from blood. All receptors come from a man aged 50-60 years in good health.

In this sample, this clonotype turned up a few times. The chain has TRBV20-1 and TRBJ2-3; D might be TRBD1 or TRBD2, each matching 6 bases. CDR3 length: 13 amino acids. Germline lookup yields CDR1 DFQATT and CDR2 SNEGSKA (reference sequence). V was trimmed by 6 bases and J by 2 bases, leaving 12 bases between them. CDR3 coding DNA: TGCAGTGCCACCCGGGGGCCCACAGATACGCAGTATTTT. Protein product: CSATRGPTDTQYF.

The chain recombines TRBV5-1 with TRBJ2-7; 11 bases line up with TRBD2. Germline V gene lookup returns CDR1 SGHRS and CDR2 YFSETQ. The CDR3 spans 17 residues. After removal of 4 bases from V and 0 bases from J, the junction contained 9 bases not matched to a gene. Written as DNA, the CDR3 is TGCGCCAGCAGCCAATTTCTAGCGGGAGGACTCTCCTACGAGCAGTACTTC. This translates into CASSQFLAGGLSYEQYF.

The chain has TRBV6-2 or TRBV6-3 and TRBJ2-2, with unresolved D. The germline gives CDR1 MNHEY, CDR2 SVGEGT. V lost 4 bases, J lost 7 bases, and 4 bases lay in between. The CDR3 runs 11 residues. The CDR3 is CASSSFGELFF. CDR3 nucleotide sequence: TGTGCCAGCAGTTCCTTCGGGGAGCTGTTTTTT.

CDR3 region: CSAVFGGAEAFF. In DNA form, the CDR3 reads TGCAGTGCTGTCTTTGGGGGCGCTGAAGCTTTCTTT. The chain links TRBV20-1 to TRBJ1-1; tentatively, D is TRBD1 (6 bases). V was shortened by 5 bases and J by 6 bases, with 13 bases between the two germline ends. The CDR3 has 12 amino acids. CDR1 is DFQATT and CDR2 is SNEGSKA in the germline V gene (reference sequence).

This clonotype has only a few counts. The chain links TRBV12-3 or TRBV12-4 to TRBJ1-1, with no clear D. V lost 8 bases and J 0 bases, leaving 13 bases between the germline ends. The length of the CDR3 is 14 residues. In nucleotides, the CDR3 is TGTGCCAGCCGTAGTAGTGCGATGAACACTGAAGCTTTCTTT. It is translated as CASRSSAMNTEAFF.

The table lists this clonotype with a few counts. The chain couples TRBV28 to TRBJ2-4, with 7 bases identical to TRBD1. Germline loops: CDR1 MDHEN, CDR2 SYDVKM. CDR3 length: 15 amino acids. J gave up 4 bases and V 5 bases, and 8 bases lay outside the gene matches. CDR3 protein: CASSIPGTVKNIQYF. CDR3 coding DNA: TGTGCCAGCAGTATACCGGGGACAGTAAAAAACATTCAGTACTTC.

This clonotype was seen ten or more times. CDR3 DNA sequence: TGTGCCAGCAGTTACTCGACGGGAGTTGGAGAGACCCAGTACTTC. This encodes CASSYSTGVGETQYF. This chain links TRBV6-5 with TRBJ2-5; weak D call: TRBD2 (6 bases). The V and J ends lost 0 bases and 4 bases respectively, with 12 bases between them. Germline loops: CDR1 MNHEY, CDR2 SVGAGI. The CDR3 is 15 residues long.

This clonotype was counted many times. This chain joins TRBV20-1 and TRBJ2-1; 7 positions agree with TRBD1. Unmatched junction bases numbered 15, after V lost 6 bases and J lost 4 bases. The CDR3 contains 16 residues. Germline V gene data show CDR1 as DFQATT and CDR2 as SNEGSKA (reference sequence). CDR3 in amino acids: CSAPLFGAGGYNEQFF. The CDR3 DNA follows: TGCAGTGCCCCCCTTTTCGGGGCAGGGGGATACAATGAGCAGTTCTTC.

The chain is built from TRBV11-2 and TRBJ2-4, with 8 bases that match TRBD2. Looked up from germline, CDR1 is SGHAT and CDR2 is FQNNGV. V was clipped by 3 bases and J by 3 bases; unmatched bases: 4. The CDR3 contains 15 residues. CDR3 in DNA: TGTGCCAGCAGCTTCGGGGGGGCCGGCAAAAACATTCAGTACTTC. Translated, it gives CASSFGGAGKNIQYF.

This clonotype has at least ten counts. The rearrangement links TRBV6-2 or TRBV6-3 to TRBJ2-1; 9 positions match TRBD1. The CDR3 runs 18 residues. V shed 6 bases, J shed 7 bases, and the junction held 19 bases outside the gene matches. In germline, CDR1 is MNHEY, CDR2 SVGEGT. The CDR3 sequence: CASSLGTGKFSGVNEQFF. CDR3 DNA: TGTGCCAGCAGCCTCGGGACAGGGAAATTCAGTGGTGTAAATGAGCAGTTCTTC.

This clonotype was observed many times. The rearrangement uses TRBV20-1 and TRBJ1-1; D gene ambiguous. Trimming took off 4 bases at V and 0 bases at J, with 9 bases between the two ends. Looked up from germline, CDR1 is DFQATT and CDR2 is SNEGSKA (reference sequence). This CDR3 region has 13 residues. For the CDR3, the DNA is TGCAGTGCTACGGACGGCCTGAACACTGAAGCTTTCTTT. Its translation: CSATDGLNTEAFF.

The V gene is TRBV3-1, the J gene TRBJ2-1; a weak D match, TRBD1 (6 bases). Per the germline V gene, CDR1 is LGHDT and CDR2 is YNNKEL (reference sequence). V lost 1 base, J lost 5 bases, and 9 bases lay in between. This CDR3 has 14 amino acids. CDR3 protein: CASSQGQENNEQFF. CDR3 sequence (DNA): TGTGCCAGCAGCCAAGGACAGGAAAACAATGAGCAGTTCTTC.

V and J are TRBV7-2 and TRBJ2-1; D is ambiguous. The V and J ends lost 4 bases and 0 bases respectively, with 10 bases between them. The germline V gene encodes CDR1 SGHTA and CDR2 FQGNSA. The CDR3 sequence is 15 residues long. The CDR3 DNA sequence: TGTGCCAGCAGCTGGTTCGGGCCCTCCTACAATGAGCAGTTCTTC. Its translation is CASSWFGPSYNEQFF.

In its sample, this clonotype was seen many times. The genes are TRBV20-1 and TRBJ2-1; D gene unclear. CDR1 DFQATT and CDR2 SNEGSKA come from the germline V gene (reference sequence). This CDR3 region has 14 residues. V was cut by 1 base and J by 0 bases, with 7 bases left in between. DNA of the CDR3: TGCAGTGCTAGAGGGCGGTACTCCTACAATGAGCAGTTCTTC. Protein: CSARGRYSYNEQFF.

This clonotype was seen just once. The chain uses TRBV5-1 and TRBJ2-5, with D possibly TRBD2 on 7 matching bases. Between the trimmed V and J ends, which lost 2 bases and 5 bases, there was a span of 16 bases. CDR1 and CDR2 from the germline V gene are SGHRS and YFSETQ. The CDR3 has 15 residues. The DNA of the CDR3 is TGCGCCAGCAGCTTTGCGGGGGCCAGCGGGGAGACCCAGTACTTC. This codes for CASSFAGASGETQYF.